This T cell receptor (beta chain) was retrieved from a study of cytomegalovirus exposure and HLA in healthy donors. Study overall: Researchers previously reported finding some 110 million unique TCR beta sequences from roughly 180 million T cells. Study-wide points: Judged likely to be a sequencing artifact was a cluster of highly shared sequence variants.

Trimming cost V 2 bases and J 4 bases; bases outside gene matches: 5. Germline values: CDR1 SGHNT, CDR2 YYREEE (reference sequence). The CDR3 runs to 14 residues. In this sample, this clone turned up a few times. The antigen is not known. The PCR contained 60 Vbeta and 13 Jbeta primers. Here immunoSEQ multiplex PCR was the method, and the copy in TCRdb shows in-frame clones only, minus some. The repertoire holds around 100,000 clones, about 72% seen once, with around 20% in the top ten. The receptor's source is an older woman in good health and CMV-seropositive. The sample taken for sequencing was PBMCs. V and J are TRBV5-4 and TRBJ1-2, with 7 positions matching TRBD1. This chain's CDR3 is CASSFGTVFYGYTF. Written as DNA, the CDR3 is TGTGCCAGCAGCTTCGGGACAGTATTCTATGGCTACACCTTC.